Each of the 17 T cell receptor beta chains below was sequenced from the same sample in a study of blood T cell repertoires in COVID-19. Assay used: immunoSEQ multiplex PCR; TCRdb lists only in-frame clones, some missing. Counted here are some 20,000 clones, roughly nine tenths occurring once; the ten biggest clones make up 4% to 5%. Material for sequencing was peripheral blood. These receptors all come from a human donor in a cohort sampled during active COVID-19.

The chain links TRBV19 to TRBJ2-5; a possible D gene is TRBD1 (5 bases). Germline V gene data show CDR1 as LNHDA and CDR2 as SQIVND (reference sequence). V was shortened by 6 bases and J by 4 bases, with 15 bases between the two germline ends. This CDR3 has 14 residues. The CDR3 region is CASSKGVRLETQYF. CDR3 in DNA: TGTGCCAGTAGCAAAGGGGTACGCCTAGAGACCCAGTACTTC.

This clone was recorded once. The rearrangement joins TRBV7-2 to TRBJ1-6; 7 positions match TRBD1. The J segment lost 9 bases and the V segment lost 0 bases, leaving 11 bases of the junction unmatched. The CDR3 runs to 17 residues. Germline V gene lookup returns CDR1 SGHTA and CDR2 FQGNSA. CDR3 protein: CASSLAKGARSSSPLHF. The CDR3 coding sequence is TGTGCCAGCAGCTTAGCTAAGGGGGCACGGTCGAGTTCACCCCTCCACTTT.

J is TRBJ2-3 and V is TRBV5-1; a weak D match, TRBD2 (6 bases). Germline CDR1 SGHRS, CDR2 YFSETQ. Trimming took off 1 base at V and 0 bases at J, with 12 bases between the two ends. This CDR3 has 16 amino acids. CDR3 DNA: TGCGCCAGCAGCTTGCCCCTCCTAGCGAGCACAGATACGCAGTATTTT. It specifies CASSLPLLASTDTQYF.

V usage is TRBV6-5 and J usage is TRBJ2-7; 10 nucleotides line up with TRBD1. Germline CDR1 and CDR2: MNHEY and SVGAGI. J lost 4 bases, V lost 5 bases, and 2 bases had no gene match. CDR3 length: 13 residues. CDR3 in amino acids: CASSRGQGYEQYF. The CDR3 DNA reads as TGTGCCAGCAGTAGGGGACAGGGGTACGAGCAGTACTTC.

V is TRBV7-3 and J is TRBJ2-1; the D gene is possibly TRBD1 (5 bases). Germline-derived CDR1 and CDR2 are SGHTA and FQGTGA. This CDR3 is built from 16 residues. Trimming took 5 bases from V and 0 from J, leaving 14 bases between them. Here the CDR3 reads CASSLKPGNSYNEQFF. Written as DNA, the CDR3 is TGTGCCAGCAGCCTAAAACCAGGGAACTCCTACAATGAGCAGTTCTTC.

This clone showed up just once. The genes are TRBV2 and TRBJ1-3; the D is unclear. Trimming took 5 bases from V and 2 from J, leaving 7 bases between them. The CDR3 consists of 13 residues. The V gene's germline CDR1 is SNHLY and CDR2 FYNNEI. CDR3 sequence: CASSLGAGNTIYF. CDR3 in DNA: TGTGCCAGCAGTCTCGGGGCTGGAAACACCATATATTTT. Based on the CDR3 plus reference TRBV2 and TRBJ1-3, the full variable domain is EPEVTQTPSHQVTQMGQEVILRCVPISNHLYFYWYRQILGQKVEFLVSFYNNEISEKSEIFDDQFSVERPDGSNFTLKIRSTKLEDSAMYFCASSLGAGNTIYFGEGSWLTVV.

This CDR3 reads CASSTGQLGDEKLFF. The CDR3 coding sequence is TGTGCCAGCAGCACAGGACAGCTGGGGGATGAAAAACTGTTTTTT. The V call is TRBV7-2, the J call TRBJ1-4, with a possible D match to TRBD1 (6 bases). V lost 5 bases, J lost 6 bases, and 16 bases lay in between. Germline assignment: CDR1 SGHTA and CDR2 FQGNSA. The CDR3 totals 15 residues.

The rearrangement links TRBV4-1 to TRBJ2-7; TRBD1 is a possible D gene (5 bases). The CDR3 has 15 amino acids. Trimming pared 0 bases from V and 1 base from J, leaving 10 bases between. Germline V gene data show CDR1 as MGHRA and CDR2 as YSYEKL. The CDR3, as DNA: TGCGCCAGCAGCCAAGATTATAGACAGTCCTACGAGCAGTACTTC. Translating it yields CASSQDYRQSYEQYF.

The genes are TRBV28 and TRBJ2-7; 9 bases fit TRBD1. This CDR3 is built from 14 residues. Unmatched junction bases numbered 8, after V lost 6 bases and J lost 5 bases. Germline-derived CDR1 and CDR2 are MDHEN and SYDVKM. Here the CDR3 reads CASSPGTGWHEQYF. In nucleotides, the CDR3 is TGTGCCAGCAGCCCCGGGACAGGGTGGCACGAGCAGTACTTC. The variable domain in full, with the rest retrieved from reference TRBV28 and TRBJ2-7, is DVKVTQSSRYLVKRTGEKVFLECVQDMDHENMFWYRQDPGLGLRLIYFSYDVKMKEKGDIPEGYSVSREKKERFSLILESASTNQTSMYLCASSPGTGWHEQYFGPGTRLTVT.

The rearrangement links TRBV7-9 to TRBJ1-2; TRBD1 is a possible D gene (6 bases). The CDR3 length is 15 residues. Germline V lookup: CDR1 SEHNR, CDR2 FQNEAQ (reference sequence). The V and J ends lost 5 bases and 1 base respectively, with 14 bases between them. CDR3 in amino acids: CASSTRQEINYGYTF. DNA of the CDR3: TGTGCCAGCAGCACACGACAGGAGATTAACTATGGCTACACCTTC.

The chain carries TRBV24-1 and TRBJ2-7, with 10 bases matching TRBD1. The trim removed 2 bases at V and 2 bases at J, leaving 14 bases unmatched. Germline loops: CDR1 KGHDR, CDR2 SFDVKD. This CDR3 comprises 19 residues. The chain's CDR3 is CATSDWGQGSSIGTYEQYV. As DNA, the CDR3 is TGTGCCACCAGTGATTGGGGACAGGGGTCTTCTATTGGGACCTACGAGCAGTACGTC.

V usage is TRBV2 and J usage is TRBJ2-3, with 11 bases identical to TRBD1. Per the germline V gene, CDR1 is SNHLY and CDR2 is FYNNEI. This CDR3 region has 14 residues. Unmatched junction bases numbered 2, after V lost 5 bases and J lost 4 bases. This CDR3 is CASSRDRGSDTQYF. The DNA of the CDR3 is TGTGCCAGCAGTCGGGACAGGGGGTCAGATACGCAGTATTTT.

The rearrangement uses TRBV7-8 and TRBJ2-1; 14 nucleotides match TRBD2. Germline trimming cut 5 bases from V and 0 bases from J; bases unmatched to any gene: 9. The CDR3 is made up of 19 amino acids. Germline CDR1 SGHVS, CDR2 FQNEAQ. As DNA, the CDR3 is TGTGCCAGCAGCCGCCCCGGGACTAGCGGGAGTCGCTCCTACAATGAGCAGTTCTTC. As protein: CASSRPGTSGSRSYNEQFF.

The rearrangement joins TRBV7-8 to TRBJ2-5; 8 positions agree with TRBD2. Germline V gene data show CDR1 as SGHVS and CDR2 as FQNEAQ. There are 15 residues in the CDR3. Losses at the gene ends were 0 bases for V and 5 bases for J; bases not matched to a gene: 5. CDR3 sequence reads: CASSLAIAGRETQYF. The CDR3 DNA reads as TGTGCCAGCAGCTTAGCGATAGCGGGACGGGAGACCCAGTACTTC.

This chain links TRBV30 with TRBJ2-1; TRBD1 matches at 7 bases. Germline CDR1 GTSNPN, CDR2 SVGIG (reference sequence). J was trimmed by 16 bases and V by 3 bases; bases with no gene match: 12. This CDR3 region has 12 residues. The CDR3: CAWRKTGIGEFF. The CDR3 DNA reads TGTGCCTGGAGAAAGACAGGGATAGGAGAATTCTTC.

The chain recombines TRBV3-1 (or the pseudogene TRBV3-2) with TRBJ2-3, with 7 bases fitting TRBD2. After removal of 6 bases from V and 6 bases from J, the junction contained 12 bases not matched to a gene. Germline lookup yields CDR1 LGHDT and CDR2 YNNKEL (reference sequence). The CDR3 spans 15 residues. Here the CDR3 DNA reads TGTGCCAGCAGGCAGCAGGCTAGCGGAAGGGATACGCAGTATTTT. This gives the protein CASRQQASGRDTQYF.

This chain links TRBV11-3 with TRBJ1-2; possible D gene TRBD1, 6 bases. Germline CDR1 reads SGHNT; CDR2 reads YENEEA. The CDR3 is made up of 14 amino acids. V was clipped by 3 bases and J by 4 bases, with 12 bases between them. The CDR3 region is CASSFRGGSYGYTF. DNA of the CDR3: TGTGCCAGCAGCTTCAGGGGCGGGAGCTATGGCTACACCTTC.